The subject of this entry is one TCR beta chain. These data come from a study of control samples from healthy donors and cancer patients. Measured with immunoSEQ multiplex PCR; TCRdb has only the in-frame clones, and not every one. This table holds about 110,000 clones, roughly 91% found once. The CDR3 length is 11 residues. The V and J ends lost 8 bases and 7 bases respectively, with 12 bases between them. Germline V gene sequence: CDR1 SQVTM, CDR2 ANQGSEA. The V gene is TRBV29-1, the J gene TRBJ2-1, with D maybe TRBD2 (5 bases). The sample taken for sequencing was blood. The receptor's source is a woman in her forties or fifties in good health. The CDR3 coding sequence is TGCAGCTCGGGAATGCGGAATGAGCAGTTCTTC. As protein: CSSGMRNEQFF.